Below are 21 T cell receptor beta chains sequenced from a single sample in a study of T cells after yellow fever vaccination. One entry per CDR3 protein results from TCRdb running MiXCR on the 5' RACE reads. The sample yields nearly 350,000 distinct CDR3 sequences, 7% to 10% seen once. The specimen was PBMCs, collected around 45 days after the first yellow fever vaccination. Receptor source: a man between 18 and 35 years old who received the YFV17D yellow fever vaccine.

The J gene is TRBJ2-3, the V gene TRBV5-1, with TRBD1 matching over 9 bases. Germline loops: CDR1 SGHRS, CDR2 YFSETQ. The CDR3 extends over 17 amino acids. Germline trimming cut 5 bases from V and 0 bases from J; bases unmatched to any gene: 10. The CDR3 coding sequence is TGCGCCAGCAGGAGGACAGGGGCCGCCTTTAGCACAGATACGCAGTATTTT. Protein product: CASRRTGAAFSTDTQYF.

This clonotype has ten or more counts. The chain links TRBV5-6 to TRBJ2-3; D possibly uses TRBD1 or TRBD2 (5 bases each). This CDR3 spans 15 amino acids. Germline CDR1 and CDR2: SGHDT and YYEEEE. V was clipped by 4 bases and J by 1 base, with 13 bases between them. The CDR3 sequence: CASSLGTAGTDTQYF. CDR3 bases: TGTGCCAGCAGCCTCGGGACCGCAGGCACAGATACGCAGTATTTT.

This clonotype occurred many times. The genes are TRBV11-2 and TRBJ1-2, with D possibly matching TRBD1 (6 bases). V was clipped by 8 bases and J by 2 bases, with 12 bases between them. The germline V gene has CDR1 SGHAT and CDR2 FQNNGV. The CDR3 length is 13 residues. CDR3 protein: CASSTGANYGYTF. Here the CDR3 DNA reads TGTGCCAGCTCGACGGGGGCCAACTATGGCTACACCTTC.

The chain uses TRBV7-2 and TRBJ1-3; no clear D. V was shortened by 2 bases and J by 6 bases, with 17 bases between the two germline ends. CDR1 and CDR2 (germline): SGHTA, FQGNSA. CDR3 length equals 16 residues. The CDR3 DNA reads TGTGCCAGCAGCTTATTCGGGCGGAAGAGCGAAAACACCATATATTTT. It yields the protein CASSLFGRKSENTIYF. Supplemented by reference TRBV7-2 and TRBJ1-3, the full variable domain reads GAGVSQSPSNKVTEKGKDVELRCDPISGHTALYWYRQSLGQGLEFLIYFQGNSAPDKSGLPSDRFSAERTGGSVSTLTIQRTQQEDSAVYLCASSLFGRKSENTIYFGEGSWLTVV.

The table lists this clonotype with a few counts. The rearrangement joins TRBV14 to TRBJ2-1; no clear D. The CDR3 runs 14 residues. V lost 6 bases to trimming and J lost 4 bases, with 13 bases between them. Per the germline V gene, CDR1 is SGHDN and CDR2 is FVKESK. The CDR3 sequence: CASRKGSSYNEQFF. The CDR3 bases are TGTGCCAGCAGAAAGGGATCATCTTACAATGAGCAGTTCTTC.

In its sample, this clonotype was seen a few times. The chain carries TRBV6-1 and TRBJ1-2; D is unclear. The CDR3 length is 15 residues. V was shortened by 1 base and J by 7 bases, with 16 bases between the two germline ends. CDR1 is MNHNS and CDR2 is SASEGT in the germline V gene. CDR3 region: CASSEGGLLLFGYTF. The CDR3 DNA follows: TGTGCCAGCAGTGAAGGAGGACTCCTGCTATTTGGCTACACCTTC.

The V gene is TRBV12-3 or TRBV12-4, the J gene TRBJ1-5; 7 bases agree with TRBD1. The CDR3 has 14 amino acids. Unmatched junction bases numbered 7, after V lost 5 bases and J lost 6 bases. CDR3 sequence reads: CASSHTGAGQPQHF. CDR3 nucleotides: TGTGCCAGCAGTCATACAGGGGCTGGTCAGCCCCAGCATTTT.

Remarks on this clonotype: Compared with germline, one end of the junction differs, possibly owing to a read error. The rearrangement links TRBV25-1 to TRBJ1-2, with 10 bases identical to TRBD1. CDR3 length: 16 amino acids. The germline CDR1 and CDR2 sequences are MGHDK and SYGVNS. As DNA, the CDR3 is TGTACCAGCAGTGGACCATGGACAGGGGGGAACTATGGCTACACCTTC. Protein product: CTSSGPWTGGNYGYTF.

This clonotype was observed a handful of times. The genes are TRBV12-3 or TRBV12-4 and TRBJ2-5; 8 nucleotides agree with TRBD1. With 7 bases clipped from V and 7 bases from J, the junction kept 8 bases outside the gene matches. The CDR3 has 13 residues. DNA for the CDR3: TGTGCCAGCAATTCCGGACAGGGCGGGACCCAGTACTTC. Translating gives CASNSGQGGTQYF.

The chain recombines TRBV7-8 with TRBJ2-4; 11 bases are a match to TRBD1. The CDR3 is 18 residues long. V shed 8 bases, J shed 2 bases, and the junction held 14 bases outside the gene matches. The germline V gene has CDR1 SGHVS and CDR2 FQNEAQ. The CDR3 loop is CASRPLPGQGVTKNIQYF. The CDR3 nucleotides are TGTGCCAGCCGCCCTTTGCCGGGACAGGGGGTAACCAAAAACATTCAGTACTTC. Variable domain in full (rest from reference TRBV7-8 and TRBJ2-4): GAGVSQSPRYKVAKRGQDVALRCDPISGHVSLFWYQQALGQGPEFLTYFQNEAQLDKSGLPSDRFFAERPEGSVSTLKIQRTQQEDSAVYLCASRPLPGQGVTKNIQYFGAGTRLSVL.

The CDR3 nucleotides read TGTGCCAGCAGTGACGACCCCGATCGGGGGGGTGAGCAGTTCTTC. Amino acids: CASSDDPDRGGEQFF. This rearrangement joins TRBV6-4 to TRBJ2-1, with 8 nucleotides matching TRBD2. The CDR3 covers 15 residues. J gave up 9 bases and V 2 bases, and 9 bases lay outside the gene matches. Germline V CDR1 and CDR2: MRHNA, SNTAGT.

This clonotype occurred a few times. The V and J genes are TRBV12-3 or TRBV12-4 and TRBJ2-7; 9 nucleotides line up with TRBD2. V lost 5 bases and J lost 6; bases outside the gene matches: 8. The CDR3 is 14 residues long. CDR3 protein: CASSPPGLAREQYF. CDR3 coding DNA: TGTGCCAGCAGTCCCCCGGGACTAGCTCGCGAGCAGTACTTC.

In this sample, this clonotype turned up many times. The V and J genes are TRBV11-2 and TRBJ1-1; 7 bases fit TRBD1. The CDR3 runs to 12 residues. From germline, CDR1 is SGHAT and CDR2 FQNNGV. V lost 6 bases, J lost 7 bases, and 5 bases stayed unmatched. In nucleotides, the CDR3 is TGTGCCAGCAGACCGGGGGACAGTGAAGCTTTCTTT. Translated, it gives CASRPGDSEAFF.

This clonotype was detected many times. CDR3 region: CASGVGYEQYV. Written as DNA, the CDR3 is TGTGCCAGCGGAGTGGGGTACGAGCAGTACGTC. The chain has TRBV6-1 and TRBJ2-7; the D is unclear. Trimming took 8 bases from V and 4 from J, leaving 9 bases between them. This CDR3 is 11 amino acids long. Germline V gene lookup returns CDR1 MNHNS and CDR2 SASEGT.

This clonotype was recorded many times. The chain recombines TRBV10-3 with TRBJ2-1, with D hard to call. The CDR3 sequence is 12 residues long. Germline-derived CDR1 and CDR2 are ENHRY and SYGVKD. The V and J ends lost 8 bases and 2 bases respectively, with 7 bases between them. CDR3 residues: CAIGDPYNEQFF. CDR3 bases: TGTGCCATCGGGGATCCCTACAATGAGCAGTTCTTC.

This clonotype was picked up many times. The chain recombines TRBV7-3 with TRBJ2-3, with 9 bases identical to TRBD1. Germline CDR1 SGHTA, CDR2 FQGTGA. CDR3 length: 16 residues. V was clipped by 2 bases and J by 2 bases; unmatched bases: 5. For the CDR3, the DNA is TGTGCCAGCAGCTTATTGGGACAGGGATACACAGATACGCAGTATTTT. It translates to CASSLLGQGYTDTQYF.

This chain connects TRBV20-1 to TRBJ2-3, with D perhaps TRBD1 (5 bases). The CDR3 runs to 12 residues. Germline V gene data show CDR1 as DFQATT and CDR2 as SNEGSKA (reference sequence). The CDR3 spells CSAGLGTDTQYF. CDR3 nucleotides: TGCAGCGCAGGGCTCGGCACAGATACGCAGTATTTT.

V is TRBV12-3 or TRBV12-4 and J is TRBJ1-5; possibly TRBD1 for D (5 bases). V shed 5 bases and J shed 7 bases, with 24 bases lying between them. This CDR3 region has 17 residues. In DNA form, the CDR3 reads TGTGCCAGCAGTCTAAGGGCCTACAGGTCGAAGGGGCAGCCCCAGCATTTT. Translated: CASSLRAYRSKGQPQHF.

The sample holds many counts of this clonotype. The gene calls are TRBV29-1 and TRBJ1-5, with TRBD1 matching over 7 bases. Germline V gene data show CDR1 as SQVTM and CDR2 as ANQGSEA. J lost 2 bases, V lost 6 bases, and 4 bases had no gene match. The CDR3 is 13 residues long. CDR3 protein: CSVRGQGNQPQHF. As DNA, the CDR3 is TGCAGCGTCCGAGGACAGGGCAATCAGCCCCAGCATTTT.

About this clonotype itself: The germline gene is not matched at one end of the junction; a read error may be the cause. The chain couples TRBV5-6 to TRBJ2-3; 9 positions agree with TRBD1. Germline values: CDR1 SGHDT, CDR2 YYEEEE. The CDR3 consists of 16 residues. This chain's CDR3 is CAISYIRQGVTDTQYF. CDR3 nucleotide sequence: TGTGCCATCAGCTATATACGACAGGGGGTCACAGATACGCAGTATTTT.

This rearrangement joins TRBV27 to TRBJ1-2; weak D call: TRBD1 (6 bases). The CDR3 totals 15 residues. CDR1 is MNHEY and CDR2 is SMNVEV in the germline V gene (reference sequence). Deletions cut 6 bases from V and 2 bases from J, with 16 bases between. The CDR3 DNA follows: TGTGCCAGCAGCGGGGGGCGGGGTAAAAACTATGGCTACACCTTC. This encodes CASSGGRGKNYGYTF.